This T cell receptor beta chain was profiled in a study of identical twins. Trimming took 0 bases from V and 8 from J, leaving 7 bases between them. The germline gives CDR1 LGHDT, CDR2 YNNKEL (reference sequence). The CDR3 sequence is 12 residues long. One entry per CDR3 protein, called by TCRdb with MiXCR from the 5' RACE reads. The repertoire holds about 470,000 distinct CDR3 sequences, with roughly 26% as singletons. Another study also made use of these data, one on T cells expressing NK-cell markers.

This rearrangement joins TRBV3-1 to TRBJ1-2; D not resolved. The sample was CD4+ T cells sorted from blood. The sequence was collected from a woman aged 18 to 35 in good health. Written as DNA, the CDR3 is TGTGCCAGCAGCCAAGAGGTGCGCGGCTACACCTTC. Translation gives CASSQEVRGYTF.